The T cell receptor (beta chain) under discussion was sequenced for a study of cytomegalovirus exposure and HLA in healthy donors. Study details: The Caucasian-associated ancestry cluster contained roughly four fifths of the roughly 400 genotyped donors. Whole-study results and caveats: The listing of approximately 160 TCR beta chains classed them as cytomegalovirus-associated.

Looked up from germline, CDR1 is MNHGY and CDR2 is SAAAGT. The CDR3 contains 14 residues. V was trimmed by 5 bases and J by 6 bases, leaving 14 bases between them. PCR primers comprised 60 Vbeta and 13 Jbeta primers. Profiled with immunoSEQ multiplex PCR; TCRdb holds only in-frame clones, not every one. The sample has 150,000 to 200,000 clones, roughly 85% seen once; the top ten hold 9% to 10%. Turning to this clone: No antigen is known for it.

The receptor's source is a man aged 18-30 years in good health and CMV-seropositive. This rearrangement joins TRBV6-8 to TRBJ1-5, with D possibly TRBD1 on 5 matching bases. The specimen was PBMCs. The CDR3: CASSPLGGGQPQHF. CDR3 in DNA: TGTGCCAGCAGTCCGTTGGGGGGGGGTCAGCCCCAGCATTTT.